A single sample gave rise to the 24 T cell receptor beta chains below, sequenced in a study of OX40 agonist ivuxolimab in advanced cancers. Library prep was done by the immunoSEQ multiplex PCR assay. Held by TCRdb, this immuneACCESS table contains in-frame sequences only and omits some clones. Under half of the omission traces to an unresolved V gene where checked; the cause of the rest is unknown. The sample records about 81,000 clones, around 84% of which are singletons. More than 6% of the sample is in the top ten clones. This specimen was CD4+ or CD8+ T cells sorted from blood, taken in a trial of the OX40 agonist ivuxolimab. All receptors derive from an adult with an advanced solid tumor such as melanoma, head and neck, liver or kidney cancer.

The V and J genes are TRBV5-4 and TRBJ2-3, with D maybe TRBD2 (6 bases). CDR3 length: 16 residues. Germline CDR1 reads SGHNT; CDR2 reads YYREEE (reference sequence). V gave up 0 bases and J gave up 6 bases, with 17 bases separating them. CDR3 nucleotides: TGTGCCAGCAGCTTGGGGGCGGGATCCCCCGGGGATACGCAGTATTTT. Its translation: CASSLGAGSPGDTQYF.

The chain links TRBV6-6 to TRBJ2-7; 7 bases are shared with TRBD2. Per the germline V gene, CDR1 is MNHNY and CDR2 is SVGAGI (reference sequence). The V gene end was trimmed by 3 bases and the J gene end by 2 bases; junction bases not matched to a gene: 7. CDR3 length: 15 amino acids. The CDR3 sequence is CASSYTGGSTYEQYF. The CDR3 DNA reads as TGTGCCAGCAGTTATACTGGCGGGAGTACCTACGAGCAGTACTTC.

The V gene is TRBV18, the J gene TRBJ2-7; 10 bases agree with TRBD1. The CDR3 loop spans 16 amino acids. Germline CDR1 and CDR2: KGHSH and LQKENI. Unmatched junction bases numbered 7, after V lost 2 bases and J lost 3 bases. CDR3 in amino acids: CASSPVGQGFNYEQYF. The CDR3 nucleotides are TGTGCCAGCTCACCAGTGGGACAGGGGTTCAACTACGAGCAGTACTTC. Drawing the rest from reference TRBV18 and TRBJ2-7, the complete variable domain is NAGVMQNPRHLVRRRGQEARLRCSPMKGHSHVYWYRQLPEEGLKFMVYLQKENIIDESGMPKERFSAEFPKEGPSILRIQQVVRGDSAAYFCASSPVGQGFNYEQYFGPGTRLTVT.

V usage is TRBV7-9 and J usage is TRBJ2-7, with TRBD1 identical over 10 bases. Germline V lookup: CDR1 SEHNR, CDR2 FQNEAQ (reference sequence). The CDR3 loop spans 16 amino acids. V was clipped by 3 bases and J by 2 bases; unmatched bases: 7. The CDR3: CASSLEPGQGPYEQYV. The CDR3 coding sequence is TGTGCCAGCAGCTTGGAACCGGGACAGGGGCCCTACGAGCAGTACGTC.

This rearrangement joins TRBV28 to TRBJ1-6, with 9 positions matching TRBD1. Trimming cost V 5 bases and J 13 bases; bases outside gene matches: 15. Per the germline V gene, CDR1 is MDHEN and CDR2 is SYDVKM. The CDR3 sequence is 16 residues long. In DNA, the CDR3 is TGTGCCAGCAGTCCACCCTTCCCGGGACAGGGCGGTCCCCTCCACTTT. Its protein product is CASSPPFPGQGGPLHF.

This chain connects TRBV25-1 to TRBJ2-3, with 8 bases fitting TRBD2. The CDR3 totals 14 residues. Trimming at V came to 7 bases and at J to 1 base, leaving 4 bases not matched to a gene. Germline V gives CDR1 MGHDK, CDR2 SYGVNS. The CDR3 loop reads CASNPGLGTDTQYF. The DNA for the CDR3 is TGTGCCAGCAATCCGGGACTAGGCACAGATACGCAGTATTTT.

The rearrangement links TRBV5-1 to TRBJ2-5, with 10 bases lining up with TRBD2. From germline, CDR1 is SGHRS and CDR2 YFSETQ. The CDR3 sequence is 13 residues long. The junction had 2 bases not matched to a gene; V was cut back by 0 bases and J by 9 bases. The CDR3 here is CASSLGLAGAQYF. As DNA, the CDR3 is TGCGCCAGCAGCTTGGGGCTAGCGGGAGCCCAGTACTTC.

The chain combines TRBV28 with TRBJ2-3, with 12 positions matching TRBD2. Germline CDR1 reads MDHEN; CDR2 reads SYDVKM. CDR3 length: 16 amino acids. V dropped 5 bases and J dropped 6; count of bases not matched to a gene: 9. The CDR3 sequence is CASSARTSGTSDTQYF. The CDR3 DNA follows: TGTGCCAGCAGTGCTCGGACTAGCGGGACATCCGATACGCAGTATTTT.

This clone was seen only once. The V call is TRBV2, the J call TRBJ2-7; TRBD1 might be the D (6 bases). The CDR3 runs to 13 residues. Trimming pared 2 bases from V and 4 bases from J, leaving 9 bases between. Germline V gene sequence: CDR1 SNHLY, CDR2 FYNNEI. The CDR3 DNA reads as TGTGCCAGCAGTGAACACAGGGAGTACGAGCAGTACGTC. Amino acid sequence: CASSEHREYEQYV.

This clone occurred once. CDR3: CASSHGSREAFF. The CDR3 region has the DNA TGTGCCAGCAGCCACGGGTCGCGGGAAGCTTTCTTT. The J gene is TRBJ1-1, the V gene TRBV7-2; no clear D. The V gene lost 5 bases and the J gene lost 8 bases, with 12 bases spanning the gap. The CDR3 consists of 12 residues. CDR1 and CDR2 (germline): SGHTA, FQGNSA.

DNA of the CDR3: TGTGCCAGCAGCCAACAAGCTCGGGGGCTCGATGAGCAGTTCTTC. This encodes CASSQQARGLDEQFF. The chain couples TRBV14 to TRBJ2-1; the D call may be TRBD1 or TRBD2 (6 bases each). The V end was cut by 2 bases, the J end by 8 bases, with 16 bases between. The CDR3 has 15 amino acids. Germline values: CDR1 SGHDN, CDR2 FVKESK.

V and J are TRBV2 and TRBJ2-4; D is perhaps TRBD1 or TRBD2 (5 bases each). Trimming took 8 bases from V and 1 from J, leaving 9 bases between them. The CDR3 is 13 amino acids. In germline, CDR1 is SNHLY, CDR2 FYNNEI. The CDR3 here is CASGDPAKNIQYF. CDR3 nucleotide sequence: TGTGCCAGCGGGGACCCCGCCAAAAACATTCAGTACTTC.

The J gene is TRBJ2-5, the V gene TRBV11-3; 10 bases match TRBD2. Germline loops: CDR1 SGHNT, CDR2 YENEEA. The length of the CDR3 is 17 residues. V lost 5 bases and J lost 0; bases outside the gene matches: 9. The CDR3 DNA is TGTGCCAGCAGCCCCGGGACTAGCGAGATGTACCAAGAGACCCAGTACTTC. This translates into CASSPGTSEMYQETQYF.

This CDR3 is CASSEEANQPQHF. In DNA, the CDR3 is TGTGCCAGCAGTGAAGAGGCGAATCAGCCCCAGCATTTT. This chain uses TRBV6-5 with TRBJ1-5; D ambiguous. V was pared by 5 bases and J by 4 bases, with 9 bases between. The germline gives CDR1 MNHEY, CDR2 SVGAGI. The CDR3 is 13 residues long.

This chain joins TRBV27 and TRBJ2-6, with D possibly matching TRBD2 (6 bases). This CDR3 has 14 amino acids. From germline, CDR1 is MNHEY and CDR2 SMNVEV (reference sequence). The V end lost 8 bases, the J end lost 2 bases, and 10 bases lay between the germline ends. The CDR3 reads CASSRGAGANVLTF. The DNA of the CDR3 is TGTGCCAGCTCGCGGGGAGCTGGGGCCAACGTCCTGACTTTC. Looking up the rest from reference TRBV27 and TRBJ2-6 gives the full variable domain: EAQVTQNPRYLITVTGKKLTVTCSQNMNHEYMSWYRQDPGLGLRQIYYSMNVEVTDKGDVPEGYKVSRKEKRNFPLILESPSPNQTSLYFCASSRGAGANVLTFGAGSRLTVL.

The chain is built from TRBV28 and TRBJ1-1; 9 bases map to TRBD1. The CDR3 is made up of 18 amino acids. V was pared by 6 bases and J by 3 bases, with 17 bases of the junction left unmatched. The germline CDR1 and CDR2 sequences are MDHEN and SYDVKM. CDR3 nucleotides: TGTGCCAGCAGCTCCGGGACAGGGTTCTGGGTCGTATACACTGAAGCTTTCTTT. It translates to CASSSGTGFWVVYTEAFF. The variable domain in full, completed from reference TRBV28 and TRBJ1-1, reads DVKVTQSSRYLVKRTGEKVFLECVQDMDHENMFWYRQDPGLGLRLIYFSYDVKMKEKGDIPEGYSVSREKKERFSLILESASTNQTSMYLCASSSGTGFWVVYTEAFFGQGTRLTVV.

The CDR3 region is CASSHGGGSDQPQHF. The CDR3 coding sequence is TGCGCCAGCAGCCATGGGGGGGGCAGTGATCAGCCCCAGCATTTT. The gene calls are TRBV5-1 and TRBJ1-5, with D tentatively TRBD1 (6 bases). The germline CDR1 and CDR2 sequences are SGHRS and YFSETQ. The CDR3 contains 15 residues. V was trimmed by 4 bases and J by 5 bases, leaving 16 bases between them.

This rearrangement joins TRBV10-2 to TRBJ2-2; TRBD1 might be the D (6 bases). The CDR3 contains 15 residues. Trimming cost V 11 bases and J 0 bases, with 16 bases left between them. From germline, CDR1 is WSHSY and CDR2 SAAADI. CDR3 sequence reads: CAGYPGTSNTGELFF. CDR3 sequence (DNA): TGCGCCGGATACCCCGGGACATCGAACACCGGGGAGCTGTTTTTT.

The chain uses TRBV6-5 and TRBJ2-7; D perhaps matches TRBD1 (5 bases). V lost 8 bases, J lost 3 bases, and 17 bases lay in between. Germline-derived CDR1 and CDR2 are MNHEY and SVGAGI. CDR3 length: 14 amino acids. CDR3 in DNA: TGTGCCAGCCGTTTAAGTCAGGGCTACTACGAGCAGTACTTC. Translated, it gives CASRLSQGYYEQYF.

V is TRBV5-6 and J is TRBJ2-5, with a tentative D call TRBD1 (6 bases). This CDR3 comprises 17 residues. The V gene lost 0 bases and the J gene lost 4 bases, with 19 bases spanning the gap. The V gene's germline CDR1 is SGHDT and CDR2 YYEEEE. CDR3 DNA: TGTGCCAGCAGCTTGGGTGGAGGCCAGGGGTTGTCAGAGACCCAGTACTTC. It encodes CASSLGGGQGLSETQYF. Filled out from reference TRBV5-6 and TRBJ2-5, the complete variable domain reads DAGVTQSPTHLIKTRGQQVTLRCSPKSGHDTVSWYQQALGQGPQFIFQYYEEEERQRGNFPDRFSGHQFPNYSSELNVNALLLGDSALYLCASSLGGGQGLSETQYFGPGTRLLVL.

The J gene is TRBJ1-1, the V gene TRBV6-1; D not resolved. V was cut by 3 bases and J by 0 bases, with 17 bases left in between. The CDR3 runs 17 residues. CDR1 is MNHNS, CDR2 SASEGT, per germline. The CDR3: CASSDLLSNLMNTEAFF. Here the CDR3 DNA reads TGTGCCAGCAGTGACCTACTTTCGAACCTCATGAACACTGAAGCTTTCTTT.

The J gene is TRBJ1-4, the V gene TRBV15; D perhaps matches TRBD1 (6 bases). Trimming removed 1 base at V and 1 base at J, with 10 bases between. Germline V lookup: CDR1 LNHNV, CDR2 YYDKDF (reference sequence). This CDR3 comprises 16 residues. The CDR3 region is CATSRGGGLTNEKLFF. CDR3 coding DNA: TGTGCCACCAGCAGAGGGGGGGGGCTAACTAATGAAAAACTGTTTTTT.

The genes are TRBV29-1 and TRBJ1-2, with D perhaps matching TRBD1 (5 bases). The CDR3 length is 13 residues. The germline V gene encodes CDR1 SQVTM and CDR2 ANQGSEA. The V and J ends lost 5 bases and 4 bases respectively, with 14 bases between them. CDR3 amino acids: CSVHEMGGYGYTF. Written as DNA, the CDR3 is TGCAGCGTTCATGAGATGGGGGGCTATGGCTACACCTTC. Combining the CDR3 with reference TRBV29-1 and TRBJ1-2 gives the whole variable domain SAVISQKPSRDICQRGTSLTIQCQVDSQVTMMFWYRQQPGQSLTLIATANQGSEATYESGFVIDKFPISRPNLTFSTLTVSNMSPEDSSIYLCSVHEMGGYGYTFGSGTRLTVV.

The rearrangement uses TRBV6-5 and TRBJ2-7, with 7 bases fitting TRBD1. The V gene end was trimmed by 0 bases and the J gene end by 2 bases; junction bases not matched to a gene: 4. The germline CDR1 and CDR2 sequences are MNHEY and SVGAGI. The CDR3 extends over 15 amino acids. This chain's CDR3 is CASSYSRQGPYEQYV. The CDR3 nucleotides are TGTGCCAGCAGTTACTCAAGACAGGGTCCCTACGAGCAGTACGTC.